A single sample is the source of the 2 T cell receptor beta chains below, sequenced in a study of control samples from healthy donors and cancer patients. The protocol was immunoSEQ multiplex PCR, while the TCRdb copy is restricted to in-frame clones and leaves out a portion. Among approximately 100,000 clones listed, about 89% were seen once. Input material: blood. Receptors were obtained from a young man in good health.

V and J are TRBV4-2 and TRBJ2-3; TRBD2 aligns across 14 bases. V gave up 0 bases and J gave up 2 bases; unmatched junction bases: 10. Germline CDR1 and CDR2: LGHNA and YNFKEQ. The CDR3 runs 20 residues. The DNA for the CDR3 is TGTGCCAGCAGCCAAGATAGACTAGCGGGGGGGCCTTCCCACACAGATACGCAGTATTTT. This encodes CASSQDRLAGGPSHTDTQYF.

The chain couples TRBV3-1 (or the pseudogene TRBV3-2) to TRBJ2-5; D remains unclear. CDR1 is LGHDT, CDR2 YNNKEL, per germline (reference sequence). V gave up 0 bases and J gave up 5 bases, with 13 bases separating them. The CDR3 has 15 residues. Here the CDR3 DNA reads TGTGCCAGCAGCCAAGACGGTAGGGCCCTGGAGACCCAGTACTTC. Translation: CASSQDGRALETQYF.